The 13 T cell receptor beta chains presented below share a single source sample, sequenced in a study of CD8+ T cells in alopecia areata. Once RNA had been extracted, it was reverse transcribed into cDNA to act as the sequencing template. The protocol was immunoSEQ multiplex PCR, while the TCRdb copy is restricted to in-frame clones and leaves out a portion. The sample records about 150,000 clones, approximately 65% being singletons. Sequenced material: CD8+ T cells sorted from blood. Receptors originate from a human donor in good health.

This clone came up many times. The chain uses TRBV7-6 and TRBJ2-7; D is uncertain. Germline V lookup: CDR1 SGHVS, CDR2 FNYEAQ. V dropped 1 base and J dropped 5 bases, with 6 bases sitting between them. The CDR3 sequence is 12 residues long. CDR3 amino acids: CASSLEFHEQYF. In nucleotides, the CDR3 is TGTGCCAGCAGCTTAGAATTCCACGAGCAGTACTTC.

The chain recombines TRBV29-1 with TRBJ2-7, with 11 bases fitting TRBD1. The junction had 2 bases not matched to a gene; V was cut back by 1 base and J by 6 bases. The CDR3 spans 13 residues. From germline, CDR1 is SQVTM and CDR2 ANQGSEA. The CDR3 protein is CSVEGTGGFEQYF. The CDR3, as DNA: TGCAGCGTTGAAGGGACAGGGGGCTTCGAGCAGTACTTC.

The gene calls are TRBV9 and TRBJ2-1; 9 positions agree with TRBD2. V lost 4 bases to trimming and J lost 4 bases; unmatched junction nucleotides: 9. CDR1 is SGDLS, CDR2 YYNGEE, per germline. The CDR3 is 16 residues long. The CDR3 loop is CASSPPGLAGYNEQFF. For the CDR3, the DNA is TGTGCCAGCAGCCCACCGGGACTAGCCGGGTACAATGAGCAGTTCTTC.

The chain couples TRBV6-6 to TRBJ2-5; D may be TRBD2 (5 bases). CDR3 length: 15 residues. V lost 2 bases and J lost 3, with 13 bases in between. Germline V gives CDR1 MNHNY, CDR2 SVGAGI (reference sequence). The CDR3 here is CASSYHPAGEETQYF. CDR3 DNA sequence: TGTGCCAGCAGTTACCACCCGGCCGGGGAAGAGACCCAGTACTTC.

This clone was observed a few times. In DNA, the CDR3 is TGCGCCAGCAGTGCCGACAGTAGTAGCTCCTACGAGCAGTACTTC. Its protein product is CASSADSSSSYEQYF. This chain connects TRBV4-1 to TRBJ2-7; tentatively, D is TRBD1 (5 bases). V was cut by 6 bases and J by 0 bases, with 15 bases left in between. Germline loops: CDR1 MGHRA, CDR2 YSYEKL. This CDR3 comprises 15 residues.

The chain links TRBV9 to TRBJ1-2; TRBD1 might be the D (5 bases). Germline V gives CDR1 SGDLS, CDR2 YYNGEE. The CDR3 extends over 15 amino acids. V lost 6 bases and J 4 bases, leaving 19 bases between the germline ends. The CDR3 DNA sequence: TGTGCCAGCATCCCCGTCGGGGGTGAGGGCTATGGCTACACCTTC. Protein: CASIPVGGEGYGYTF.

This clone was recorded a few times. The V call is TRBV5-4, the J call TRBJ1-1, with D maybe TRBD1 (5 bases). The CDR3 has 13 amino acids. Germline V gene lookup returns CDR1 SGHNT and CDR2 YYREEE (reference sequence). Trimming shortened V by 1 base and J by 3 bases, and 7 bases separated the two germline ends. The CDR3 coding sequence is TGTGCCAGCAGCTTGTCAGGGTACACTGAAGCTTTCTTT. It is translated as CASSLSGYTEAFF.

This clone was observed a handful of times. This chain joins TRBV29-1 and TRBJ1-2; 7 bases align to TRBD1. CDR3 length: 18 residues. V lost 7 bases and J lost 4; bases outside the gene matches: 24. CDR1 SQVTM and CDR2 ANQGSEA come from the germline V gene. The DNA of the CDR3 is TGCAGCGCGTACACACTGACAGGGCAATCCATTACACCCTATGGCTACACCTTC. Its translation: CSAYTLTGQSITPYGYTF.

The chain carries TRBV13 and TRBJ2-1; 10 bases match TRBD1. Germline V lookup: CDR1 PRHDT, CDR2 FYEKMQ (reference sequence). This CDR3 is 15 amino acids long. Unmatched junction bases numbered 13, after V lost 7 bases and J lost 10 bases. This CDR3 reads CASTPPGTGVQEQFF. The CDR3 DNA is TGTGCCAGCACCCCGCCCGGGACAGGGGTTCAGGAGCAGTTCTTC.

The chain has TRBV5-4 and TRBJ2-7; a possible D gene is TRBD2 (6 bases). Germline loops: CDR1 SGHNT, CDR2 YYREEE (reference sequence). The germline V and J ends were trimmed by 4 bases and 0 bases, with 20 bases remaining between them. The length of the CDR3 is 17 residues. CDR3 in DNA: TGTGCCAGCAGCCCGGGGATAGCGGAGGCCCTCTCCTACGAGCAGTACTTC. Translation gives CASSPGIAEALSYEQYF.

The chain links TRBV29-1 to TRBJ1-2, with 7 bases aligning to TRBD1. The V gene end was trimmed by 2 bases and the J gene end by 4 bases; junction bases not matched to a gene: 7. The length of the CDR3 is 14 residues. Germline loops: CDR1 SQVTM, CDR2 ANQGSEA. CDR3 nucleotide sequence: TGCAGCGTTGAACCACTCGGGACAGTCTATGGCTACACCTTC. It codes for CSVEPLGTVYGYTF.

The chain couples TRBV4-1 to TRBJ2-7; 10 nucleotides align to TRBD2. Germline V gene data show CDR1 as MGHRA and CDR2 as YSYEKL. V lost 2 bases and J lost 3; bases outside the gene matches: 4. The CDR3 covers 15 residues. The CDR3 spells CASSQLAGVLYEQYF. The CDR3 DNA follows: TGCGCCAGCAGCCAACTAGCGGGAGTGCTCTACGAGCAGTACTTC.

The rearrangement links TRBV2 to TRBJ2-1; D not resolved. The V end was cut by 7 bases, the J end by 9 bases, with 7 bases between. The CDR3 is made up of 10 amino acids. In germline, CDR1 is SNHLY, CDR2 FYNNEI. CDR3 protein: CASIGVEQFF. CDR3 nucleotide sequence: TGTGCCAGCATTGGGGTTGAGCAGTTCTTC.